This T cell receptor (beta chain) was sequenced during a study of shared T cell receptors in the human thymus. Clones were sequenced by immunoSEQ multiplex PCR, and TCRdb holds only the in-frame ones, with some missing. Of 700,000 or so clones listed, roughly 88% are singletons. The CDR3 has 15 amino acids. Trimming removed 5 bases from V and 4 bases from J; junction bases left unmatched: 10. In germline, CDR1 is MNHEY, CDR2 SMNVEV (reference sequence). This sample also appeared in a second study, on human thymus T cells. Per that paper: Donation came from healthy Finnish infants having corrective surgery for congenital heart defects. Surgeons resected thymus tissue during corrective heart surgery. It looked as if thymic and blood repertoires used V and J genes in a biased way. Related research described strongly overlapping thymic repertoires in unrelated people.

The sequencing sample was made of thymocytes. V usage is TRBV27 and J usage is TRBJ1-1; 7 nucleotides align to TRBD1. This clonotype was obtained from a girl less than two years old with a congenital heart defect. DNA for the CDR3: TGTGCCAGCAGTACTAACCACAGGGGTACCACTGAAGCTTTCTTT. This gives the protein CASSTNHRGTTEAFF.